This is a list of T cell receptor beta chains from one sample in a study of cytomegalovirus exposure and HLA in healthy donors. TCRdb keeps only in-frame clones here, not all; method: immunoSEQ multiplex PCR. The table lists 150,000 or so clones, nearly 80% of them singletons. The material sequenced was PBMCs. These receptors came from a man between 35 and 55 years old in good health and CMV-seropositive. CDR3s include the opening cysteine and the closing phenylalanine or tryptophan. The D gene is left open where the match is weak. Size values are once, few and many counts, or a class for expanded clones, and some rows have none.

>-|TRBJ1-1|-|TRBV5-4
TGTGCCAGCAGCTTGGCGGGGGTCCCTGAAGCTTTCTTT
CASSLAGVPEAFF
>-|TRBJ2-7|-|TRBV5-1
TGCGCCAGCAGCACGTCCGGGAGCTTGGGGGGCTACGAGCAGTACTTC
CASSTSGSLGGYEQYF
>TRBD2|TRBJ2-3|-|TRBV27
TGTGCCAGCAGACCCCGAGCGGGAGGGAAAACAGATACGCAGTATTTT
CASRPRAGGKTDTQYF
>TRBD1|TRBJ2-7|few|TRBV14
TGTGCCAGCAGCCCAACTCGGACAGGGGAATTAAGGATGCCCTACGAGCAGTACTTC
CASSPTRTGELRMPYEQYF
>TRBD2|TRBJ2-5|-|TRBV10-3
TGTGCCATCAGTGAGTTTCGACTAGCGGGTAACCAAGAGACCCAGTACTTC
CAISEFRLAGNQETQYF
>-|TRBJ2-3|-|TRBV6-1
TGTGCCAGCAAGGCTAGCGGCACAGATACGCAGTATTTT
CASKASGTDTQYF
>TRBD2|TRBJ2-3|once|TRBV27
TGTGCCAGCAGTGGGGGGGGATCAGATACGCAGTATTTT
CASSGGGSDTQYF
>-|TRBJ2-7|-|TRBV6-5
TGTGCCACCCAGGACTTGGCTGCCTACGAGCAGTACTTC
CATQDLAAYEQYF
>TRBD1|TRBJ1-2|-|TRBV4-1
TGCGCCAGCAGCCGACCGGGACAGGGGCCCCGGAGAGGCTACACCTTC
CASSRPGQGPRRGYTF
>-|TRBJ2-2|few|TRBV5-1
TGCGCCAGCAGCTTGAGGAGAACGGGTCTCGCGAACACCGGGGAGCTGTTTTTT
CASSLRRTGLANTGELFF
>-|TRBJ2-7|few|TRBV6-1
TGTGCCAGCAGTGAACCCCTTACAGGGTTGGAGTACGAGCAGTACTTC
CASSEPLTGLEYEQYF
>-|TRBJ2-6|-|TRBV5-1
TGCGCCAGCAGCTTGGCCGCGTTCTCTGGGGCCAACGGCCTGACTTTC
CASSLAAFSGANGLTF
>-|TRBJ1-2|few|TRBV28
TGTGCCAGCAGTTGGGGCACCGCCTATGGCTACACCTTC
CASSWGTAYGYTF
>TRBD2|TRBJ2-7|-|TRBV5-4
TGTGCCAGCAGCTTTAGCGGGAGGGACGAGCAGTACTTC
CASSFSGRDEQYF
>-|TRBJ2-2|-|TRBV5-1
TGCGCCAGCAGCTTTGAGGGTGGTATCGGGGAGCTGTTTTTT
CASSFEGGIGELFF
>-|TRBJ2-7|-|TRBV7-2
TGTGCCAGCAGCTCAGCAGCGGGTCTAGGGGAGCAGTACTTC
CASSSAAGLGEQYF
>TRBD1|TRBJ1-3|-|TRBV11-3
TGTGCCAGCAGCTCCGGGACAGACCACCTCTCTGGAAACACCATATATTTT
CASSSGTDHLSGNTIYF
>TRBD1|TRBJ2-1|-|TRBV10-3
TGTGCCATCAGTGTAGGGGGCGTCTACAATGAGCAGTTCTTC
CAISVGGVYNEQFF
>-|TRBJ2-7|-|TRBV10-1
TGCGCCAGCAGTGAGTCAGGGAGCCCCTACGAGCAGTACTTC
CASSESGSPYEQYF
>TRBD2|TRBJ2-7|-|TRBV9
TGTGCCAGCAGCCCACGACTAGCCATAGACGAGCAGTACTTC
CASSPRLAIDEQYF
>-|TRBJ1-4|-|TRBV5-5
TGTGCCAGCAGCGCGTCTTACAGGGCAACTAATGAAAAACTGTTTTTT
CASSASYRATNEKLFF
>-|TRBJ1-1|-|TRBV4-1
TGCGCCAGCAGCCAATCGGGACACATGAACACTGAAGCTTTCTTT
CASSQSGHMNTEAFF
>-|TRBJ2-5|-|TRBV4-2
TGTGCCAGCAGCCAAGATGGGCGACCCGAAGAGACCCAGTACTTC
CASSQDGRPEETQYF
>-|TRBJ2-5|-|TRBV10-1
TGCGCCAGCAGTGGACCTGACAGAGAGACCCAGTACTTC
CASSGPDRETQYF
>-|TRBJ1-5|-|TRBV27
TGTGCCAGCAGTTACCAGGGCAATCAGCCCCAGCATTTT
CASSYQGNQPQHF
>TRBD2|TRBJ2-5|-|TRBV5-1
TGCGCCAGCAGGCGGACTAGCGGACAAGAGACCCAGTACTTC
CASRRTSGQETQYF
>-|TRBJ2-7|-|TRBV11-1
TGTGCCAGCAGCGCCTGGAGAGCGGGCGAGCAGTACTTC
CASSAWRAGEQYF
>-|TRBJ1-1|-|TRBV11-2
TGTGCCAGCAGCTTCCAAGCGGGATCGAACACTGAAGCTTTCTTT
CASSFQAGSNTEAFF
>TRBD1|TRBJ1-4|few|TRBV11-2
TGTGCCAGCAGCTTAGTCGGGACAGGGAGTGAAAAACTGTTTTTT
CASSLVGTGSEKLFF
>TRBD1|TRBJ1-1|-|TRBV9
TGTGCCAGCAGCAAACAGGGGGCTAACACTGAAGCTTTCTTT
CASSKQGANTEAFF
>-|TRBJ2-1|-|TRBV2
TGTGCCAGCAGCCAATTGGGAGAGGAGGTTGAGCAGTTCTTC
CASSQLGEEVEQFF
>-|TRBJ2-7|-|TRBV6-6
TGTGCCAGCAACGGACTGACCTACGAGCAGTACTTC
CASNGLTYEQYF
>-|TRBJ2-1|-|TRBV7-2
TGTGCCAGCAGCCGATCAGGGGTCATGGAGCAGTTCTTC
CASSRSGVMEQFF
>TRBD2|TRBJ2-3|-|TRBV5-1
TGCGCCAGCAGCTTGGCCAAGACTAGCGCTAGCACAGATACGCAGTATTTT
CASSLAKTSASTDTQYF
>-|TRBJ2-5|-|TRBV5-1
TGCGCCAGCAGCGCGGGACCCTCAGAGACCCAGTACTTC
CASSAGPSETQYF
>-|TRBJ2-1|-|TRBV19
TGTGCCAGTAGTATGCGTCTAGCGTCTGCCTCCCCGAGGAATGAGCAGTTCTTC
CASSMRLASASPRNEQFF
>-|TRBJ1-4|-|TRBV6-6
TGTGCCAGCAGTTACAGCACAGTTAGGTTAGGCGAAAAACTGTTTTTT
CASSYSTVRLGEKLFF
>-|TRBJ1-1|-|TRBV9
TGTGCCAGCAGCGTAGATGCGTGGAACACTGAAGCTTTCTTT
CASSVDAWNTEAFF
>-|TRBJ1-2|-|TRBV10-3
TGTGCCATCAGTGAGAAGGGAGGTGGCTACACCTTC
CAISEKGGGYTF
>TRBD1|TRBJ1-5|few|TRBV28
TGTGCCAGCAGCATCCGGACAGGGGGCGGCTATCAGCCCCAGCATTTT
CASSIRTGGGYQPQHF
>-|TRBJ1-1|-|TRBV11-3
TGTGCCAGCAGCTTATTCTTCACGGGGTTTGAAGCTTTCTTT
CASSLFFTGFEAFF
>-|TRBJ1-1|-|TRBV28
TGTGCCAGCGCGCCGGGACACCTTAACACTGAAGCTTTCTTT
CASAPGHLNTEAFF
>-|TRBJ2-1|-|TRBV19
TGTGCCAGTACAGCGCGTTACTCCTACAATGAGCAGTTCTTC
CASTARYSYNEQFF
>TRBD1|TRBJ2-3|-|TRBV29-1
TGCAGCGTTCGCGGGGGACAGGGGGACACAGATACGCAGTATTTT
CSVRGGQGDTDTQYF
>-|TRBJ1-1|-|TRBV2
TGTGCCAGCAGTAGGGGGGGCACTGAAGCTTTCTTT
CASSRGGTEAFF